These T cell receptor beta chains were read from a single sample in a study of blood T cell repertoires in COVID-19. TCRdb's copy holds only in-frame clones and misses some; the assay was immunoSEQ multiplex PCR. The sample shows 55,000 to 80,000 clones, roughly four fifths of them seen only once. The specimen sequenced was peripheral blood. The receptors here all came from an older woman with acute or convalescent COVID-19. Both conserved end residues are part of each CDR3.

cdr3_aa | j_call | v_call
CASSVTTGEAFF | TRBJ1-1 | TRBV2
CASSRELQSSYEQYF | TRBJ2-7 | TRBV3-1/TRBV3-2
CASSYGRESGNEQFF | TRBJ2-1 | TRBV6-5
CASSFRAPLEAFF | TRBJ1-1 | TRBV27
CAWSAGQFNYGYTF | TRBJ1-2 | TRBV30
CASSQDRGRTDTQYF | TRBJ2-3 | TRBV4-3
CASSQGTDYGYTF | TRBJ1-2 | TRBV3-1/TRBV3-2
CASSEPLTGSYNSPLHF | TRBJ1-6 | TRBV10-2
CASSGSGGYNEQFF | TRBJ2-1 | TRBV5-1
CASMDGTGMETQYF | TRBJ2-5 | TRBV2
CASSQDTPGQGTFF | TRBJ1-1 | TRBV19
CASSILPGQGAGVYGYTF | TRBJ1-2 | TRBV19
CASSLTPTSGPQYF | TRBJ2-5 | TRBV7-3
CASSYGGTDQPQHF | TRBJ1-5 | TRBV6-2/TRBV6-3
CASSQHRQGSGYNEQFF | TRBJ2-1 | TRBV3-1/TRBV3-2
CASSGRVNEQFF | TRBJ2-1 | TRBV9
CASSVGVGQGTDTQYF | TRBJ2-3 | TRBV9
CASSEARLAGDNEQFF | TRBJ2-1 | TRBV2
CASSSVAIQETQYF | TRBJ2-5 | TRBV5-5
CASSLGQGGPYEQYF | TRBJ2-7 | TRBV7-8
CASSPLNTGELFF | TRBJ2-2 | TRBV19
CASSLGTLATYNEQFF | TRBJ2-1 | TRBV5-8
CASSSTYNEQFF | TRBJ2-1 | TRBV5-6
CASSPPGTGGGLTGELFF | TRBJ2-2 | TRBV7-2
CASSVGGGENYGYTF | TRBJ1-2 | TRBV9
CSASPSGGPYEQYF | TRBJ2-7 | TRBV20-1
CASSLEDSRNNGYTF | TRBJ1-2 | TRBV7-9
CASSQRPAGTTYEQYF | TRBJ2-7 | TRBV3-1/TRBV3-2
CASSQDLMRGREYEQYF | TRBJ2-7 | TRBV3-1/TRBV3-2
CASSAGPTNEKLFF | TRBJ1-4 | TRBV2